The present T cell receptor (beta chain) was sequenced within a study of shared clonotypes between healthy human individuals. Broader study findings: Sampling included only blood; tissue repertoires likely differ.

As for this clone: Its antigen is currently unknown.

Profiling relied on immunoSEQ multiplex PCR, and the TCRdb table lists in-frame clones only, not all of them. The sample includes approximately 700,000 clones, around 73% of them seen just once. The V gene's germline CDR1 is MDHEN and CDR2 SYDVKM. Trimming removed 5 bases at V and 0 bases at J, with 15 bases between. This CDR3 is 16 amino acids long. The sequence derives from a woman aged 25 to 39 in good health. This chain uses TRBV28 with TRBJ2-3; tentative D call: TRBD2 (5 bases). The sample taken for sequencing was memory CD4+ T cells sorted from blood. As for subset: CD45RA-negative fraction. CDR3 sequence: CASSPLNPGSTDTQYF. The CDR3 nucleotides are TGTGCCAGCAGTCCCCTTAACCCGGGAAGCACAGATACGCAGTATTTT.